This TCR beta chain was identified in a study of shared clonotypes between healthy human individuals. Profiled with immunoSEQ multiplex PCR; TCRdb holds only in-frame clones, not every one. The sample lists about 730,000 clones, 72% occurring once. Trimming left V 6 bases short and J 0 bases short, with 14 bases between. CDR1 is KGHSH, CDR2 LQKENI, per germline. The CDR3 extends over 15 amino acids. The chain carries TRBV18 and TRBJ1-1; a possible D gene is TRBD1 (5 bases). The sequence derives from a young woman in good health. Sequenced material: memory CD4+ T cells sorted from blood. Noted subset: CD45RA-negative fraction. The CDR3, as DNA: TGTGCCAGCTCTCGGGACGGGAGATTGAACACTGAAGCTTTCTTT. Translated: CASSRDGRLNTEAFF.